The TCR beta chain under discussion was sequenced for a study of glioma-infiltrating T cells. Findings and caveats of the study: Above-expected tissue-blood divergence occurred in all gliomas, most in low-grade ones. Tissue and blood shared very few CDR3 sequences.

TCR alpha and beta CDR3 regions were amplified from RNA using iRepertoire nested multiplex PCR. Tissue mRNA or PBMC total RNA, about 90-400 ng, went into one-step reverse transcription and amplification. Using its own MiXCR run on the multiplex PCR reads, TCRdb lists one record per CDR3 protein. The sample carries roughly 120,000 distinct CDR3 sequences, around a quarter recorded once. To note about this clonotype: No antigen is known for it. It may be a read error: a sequence one base away is much more abundant.

Looked up from germline, CDR1 is SGHNT and CDR2 is YENEEA. The CDR3 loop spans 16 amino acids. The sequenced sample was glioma tissue, nonneoplastic brain tissue, or PBMCs (not recorded which). This chain joins TRBV11-3 and TRBJ2-1; D is perhaps TRBD2 (6 bases). Matching the DNA end better, TRBJ2-7 makes the J call doubtful. This TCR came from a human donor with low-grade glioma or glioblastoma, undergoing nonglioma brain surgery, or in good health (not recorded which). The CDR3 loop is CASSLRKAGSSYGQYF. CDR3 sequence (DNA): TGTGCCAGCAGCTTAAGAAAGGCGGGGAGCTCCTACGGGCAGTACTTC.